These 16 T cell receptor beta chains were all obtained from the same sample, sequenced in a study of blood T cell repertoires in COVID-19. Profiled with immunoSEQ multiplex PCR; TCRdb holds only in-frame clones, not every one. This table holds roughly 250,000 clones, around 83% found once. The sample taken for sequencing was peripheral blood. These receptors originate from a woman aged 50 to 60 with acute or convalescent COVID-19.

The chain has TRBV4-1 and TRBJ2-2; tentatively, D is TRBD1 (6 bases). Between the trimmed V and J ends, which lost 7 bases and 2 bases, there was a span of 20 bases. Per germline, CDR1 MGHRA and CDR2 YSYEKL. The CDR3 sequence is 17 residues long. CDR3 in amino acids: CASTKKEGVRNTGELFF. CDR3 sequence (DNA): TGCGCCAGCACCAAAAAAGAGGGGGTTCGAAACACCGGGGAGCTGTTTTTT.

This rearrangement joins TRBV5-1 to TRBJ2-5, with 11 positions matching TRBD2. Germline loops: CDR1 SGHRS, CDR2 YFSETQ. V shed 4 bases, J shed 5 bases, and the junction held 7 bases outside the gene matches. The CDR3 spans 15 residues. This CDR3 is CASSPGLADLETQYF. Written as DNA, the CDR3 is TGCGCCAGCAGCCCGGGACTAGCGGACCTTGAGACCCAGTACTTC.

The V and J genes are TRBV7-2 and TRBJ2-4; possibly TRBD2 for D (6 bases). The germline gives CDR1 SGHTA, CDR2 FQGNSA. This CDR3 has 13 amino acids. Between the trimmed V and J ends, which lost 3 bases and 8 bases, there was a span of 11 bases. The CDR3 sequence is CASSFQSGDIQYF. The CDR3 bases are TGTGCCAGCAGCTTCCAATCGGGAGACATTCAGTACTTC.

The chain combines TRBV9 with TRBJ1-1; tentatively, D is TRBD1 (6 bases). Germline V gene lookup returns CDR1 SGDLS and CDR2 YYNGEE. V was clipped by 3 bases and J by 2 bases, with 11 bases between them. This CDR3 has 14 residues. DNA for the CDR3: TGTGCCAGCAGCGCGACAGGTAGTAACACTGAAGCTTTCTTT. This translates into CASSATGSNTEAFF.

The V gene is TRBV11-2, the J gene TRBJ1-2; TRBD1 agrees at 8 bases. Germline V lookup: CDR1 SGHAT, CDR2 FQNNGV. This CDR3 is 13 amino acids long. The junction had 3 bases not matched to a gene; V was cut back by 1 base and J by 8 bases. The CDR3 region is CASSLAAGGGYTF. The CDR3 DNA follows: TGTGCCAGCAGCTTAGCGGCAGGGGGCGGCTACACCTTC.

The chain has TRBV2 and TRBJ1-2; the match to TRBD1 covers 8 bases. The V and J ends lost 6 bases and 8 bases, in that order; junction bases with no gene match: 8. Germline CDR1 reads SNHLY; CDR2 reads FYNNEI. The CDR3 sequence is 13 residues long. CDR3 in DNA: TGTGCCAGCAGCCTTCAGGGGGCCGGGGGCTACACCTTC. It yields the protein CASSLQGAGGYTF. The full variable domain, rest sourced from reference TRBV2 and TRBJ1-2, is EPEVTQTPSHQVTQMGQEVILRCVPISNHLYFYWYRQILGQKVEFLVSFYNNEISEKSEIFDDQFSVERPDGSNFTLKIRSTKLEDSAMYFCASSLQGAGGYTFGSGTRLTVV.

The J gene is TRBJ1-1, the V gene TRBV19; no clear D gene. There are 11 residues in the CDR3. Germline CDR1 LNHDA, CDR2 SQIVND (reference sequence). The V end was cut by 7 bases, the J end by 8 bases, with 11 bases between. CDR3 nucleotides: TGTGCCAGTATTCGTAGACTGGAAGCTTTCTTT. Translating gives CASIRRLEAFF.

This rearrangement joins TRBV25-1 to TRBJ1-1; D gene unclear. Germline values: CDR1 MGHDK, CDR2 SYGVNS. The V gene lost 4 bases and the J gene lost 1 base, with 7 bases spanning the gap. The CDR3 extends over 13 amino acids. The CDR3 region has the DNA TGTGCCAGCAGTGGCTCCAGGAACACTGAAGCTTTCTTT. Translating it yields CASSGSRNTEAFF.

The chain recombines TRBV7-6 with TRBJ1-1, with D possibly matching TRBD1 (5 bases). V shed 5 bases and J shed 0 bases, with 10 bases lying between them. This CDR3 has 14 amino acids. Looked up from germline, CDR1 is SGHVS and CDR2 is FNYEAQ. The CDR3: CASSEQALNTEAFF. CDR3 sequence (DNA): TGTGCCAGCAGCGAACAGGCTTTGAACACTGAAGCTTTCTTT.

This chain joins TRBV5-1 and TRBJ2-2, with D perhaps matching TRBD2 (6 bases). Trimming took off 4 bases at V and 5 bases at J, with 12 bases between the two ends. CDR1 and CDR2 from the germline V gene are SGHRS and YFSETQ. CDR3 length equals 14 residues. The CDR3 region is CASSGQGGTGELFF. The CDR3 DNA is TGCGCCAGCAGCGGTCAGGGAGGAACCGGGGAGCTGTTTTTT.

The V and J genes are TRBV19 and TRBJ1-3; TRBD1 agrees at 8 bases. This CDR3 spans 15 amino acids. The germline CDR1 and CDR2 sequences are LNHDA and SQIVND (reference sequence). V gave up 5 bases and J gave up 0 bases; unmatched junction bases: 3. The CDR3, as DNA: TGTGCCAGTAGTCGGGACAGGAACTCTGGAAACACCATATATTTT. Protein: CASSRDRNSGNTIYF. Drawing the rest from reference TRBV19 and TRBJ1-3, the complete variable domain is DGGITQSPKYLFRKEGQNVTLSCEQNLNHDAMYWYRQDPGQGLRLIYYSQIVNDFQKGDIAEGYSVSREKKESFPLTVTSAQKNPTAFYLCASSRDRNSGNTIYFGEGSWLTVV.

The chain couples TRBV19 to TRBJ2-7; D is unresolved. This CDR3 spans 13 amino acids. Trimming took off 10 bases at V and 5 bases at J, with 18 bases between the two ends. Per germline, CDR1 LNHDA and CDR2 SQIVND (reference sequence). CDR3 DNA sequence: TGTGCCACTACCCGGAGTGGTGACGACGAGCAGTACTTC. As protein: CATTRSGDDEQYF. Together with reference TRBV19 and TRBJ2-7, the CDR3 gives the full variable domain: DGGITQSPKYLFRKEGQNVTLSCEQNLNHDAMYWYRQDPGQGLRLIYYSQIVNDFQKGDIAEGYSVSREKKESFPLTVTSAQKNPTAFYLCATTRSGDDEQYFGPGTRLTVT.

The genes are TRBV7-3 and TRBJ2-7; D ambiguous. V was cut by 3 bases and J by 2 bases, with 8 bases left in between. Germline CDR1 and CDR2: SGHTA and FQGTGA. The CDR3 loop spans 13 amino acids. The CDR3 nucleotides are TGTGCCAGCAGCTTGGGCAGCACCTACGAGCAGTACTTC. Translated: CASSLGSTYEQYF.

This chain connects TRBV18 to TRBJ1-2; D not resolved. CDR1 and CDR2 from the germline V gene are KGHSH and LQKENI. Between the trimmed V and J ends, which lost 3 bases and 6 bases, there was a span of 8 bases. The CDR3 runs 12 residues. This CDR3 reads CASSPASDGYTF. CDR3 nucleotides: TGTGCCAGCTCACCGGCCAGCGATGGCTACACCTTC.

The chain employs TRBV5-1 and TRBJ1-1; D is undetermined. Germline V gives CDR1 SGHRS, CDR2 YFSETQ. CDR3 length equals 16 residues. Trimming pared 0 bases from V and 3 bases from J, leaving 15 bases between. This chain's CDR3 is CASSLGKRREDTEAFF. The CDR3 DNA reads TGCGCCAGCAGCTTGGGTAAGCGACGGGAGGACACTGAAGCTTTCTTT.

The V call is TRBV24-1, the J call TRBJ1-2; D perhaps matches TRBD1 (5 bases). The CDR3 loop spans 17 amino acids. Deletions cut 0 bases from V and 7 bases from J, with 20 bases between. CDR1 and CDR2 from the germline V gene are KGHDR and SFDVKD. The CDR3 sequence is CATSDLWVRAWGFGYTF. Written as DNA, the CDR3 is TGTGCCACCAGTGATTTGTGGGTTCGGGCCTGGGGCTTTGGCTACACCTTC.